This is a list of T cell receptor beta chains from one sample in a study of blood T cell repertoires in COVID-19. Method: immunoSEQ multiplex PCR; TCRdb's copy keeps in-frame clones and lacks some. This table has about 120,000 clones, 80% to 90% appearing once. Input material: peripheral blood. These receptors all come from a man in his 70s with active or convalescent COVID-19. Each CDR3 is given with its conserved first and last residue. D genes are given only for firm matches. Size is omitted from some rows. Given values are once, few, many or a class for expanded clones.

TRBJ2-2 NA NA 14 TRBV28 CASSGTPNTGELFF TGTGCCAGCAGCGGGACACCGAACACCGGGGAGCTGTTTTTT
TRBJ2-7 NA NA 13 TRBV7-9 CASSLETAYEQYF TGTGCCAGCAGCTTAGAGACAGCTTACGAGCAGTACTTC
TRBJ1-4 NA NA 15 TRBV15 CATSRYREGSEKLFF TGTGCCACCAGCAGATACAGGGAGGGTAGCGAAAAACTGTTTTTT
TRBJ2-5 NA NA 12 TRBV6-5 CASKLGRETQYF TGTGCCAGCAAACTGGGGCGAGAGACCCAGTACTTC
TRBJ2-7 NA NA 11 TRBV27 CASRGTYEQYF TGTGCCTCCCGGGGGACCTACGAGCAGTACTTC
TRBJ2-2 NA NA 15 TRBV5-6 CASSLTILNTGELFF TGTGCCAGCAGCCTGACAATCTTGAACACCGGGGAGCTGTTTTTT
TRBJ1-1 TRBD1 once 15 TRBV5-1 CASSPWGQVDTEAFF TGCGCCAGCAGCCCCTGGGGACAGGTGGACACTGAAGCTTTCTTT
TRBJ2-2 NA NA 15 TRBV15 CATSTQGQNTGELFF TGTGCCACCAGCACCCAGGGACAGAACACCGGGGAGCTGTTTTTT
TRBJ2-2 TRBD1 NA 15 TRBV9 CASSPGGSNTGELFF TGTGCCAGCAGCCCAGGGGGCTCGAACACCGGGGAGCTGTTTTTT
TRBJ1-1 TRBD1 NA 15 TRBV11-2 CASSLFQGAHAEAFF TGTGCCAGCAGCTTATTCCAGGGGGCGCATGCTGAAGCTTTCTTT
TRBJ1-2 NA NA 15 TRBV28 CASATDGVGVWGYTF TGTGCCAGCGCTACTGACGGGGTTGGTGTGTGGGGCTACACCTTC
TRBJ1-5 NA NA 13 TRBV19 CASSIKGDQPQHF TGTGCCAGTAGTATAAAGGGAGATCAGCCCCAGCATTTT
TRBJ1-1 NA NA 14 TRBV19 CASSIQGSDTEAFF TGTGCCAGTAGTATACAGGGAAGTGACACTGAAGCTTTCTTT
TRBJ2-7 NA NA 14 TRBV5-1 CASSLEAGTYEQYF TGCGCCAGCAGCTTGGAGGCAGGGACCTACGAGCAGTACTTC
TRBJ1-2 NA NA 14 TRBV18 CASSRSQGHYGYTF TGTGCCAGCTCACGCTCCCAGGGCCACTATGGCTACACCTTC
TRBJ2-7 TRBD1 NA 15 TRBV9 CASSLKVIQGDEQYF TGTGCCAGCAGCTTAAAGGTCATCCAGGGGGACGAGCAGTACTTC
TRBJ1-2 NA once 15 TRBV3-1/TRBV3-2 CASSQDRDLYYGYTF TGTGCCAGCAGCCAAGATCGGGATTTATACTATGGCTACACCTTC
TRBJ2-7 TRBD2 NA 17 TRBV18 CASSPREYGLAGYEQYF TGTGCCAGCTCACCAAGAGAATATGGACTAGCGGGCTACGAGCAGTACTTC
TRBJ1-3 NA NA 13 TRBV2 CASSSGSGNTIYF TGTGCCAGCAGCTCAGGGTCTGGAAACACCATATATTTT
TRBJ2-7 TRBD2 NA 17 TRBV3-1/TRBV3-2 CASSQGLLAGVSYEQYF TGTGCCAGCAGCCAAGGACTACTAGCGGGAGTTTCATACGAGCAGTACTTC
TRBJ2-7 NA NA 12 TRBV2 CASCPVTYEQYF TGTGCCAGCTGCCCGGTCACCTACGAGCAGTACTTC
TRBJ2-2 NA NA 12 TRBV12-3/TRBV12-4 CASTLRRGELFF TGTGCCAGCACCCTCAGGCGCGGGGAGCTGTTTTTT
TRBJ2-2 NA NA 14 TRBV6-2/TRBV6-3 CASSYRDKDGELFF TGTGCCAGCAGTTACAGAGACAAGGACGGGGAGCTGTTTTTT
TRBJ1-3 TRBD1 NA 16 TRBV6-5 CASSYSTGEGGNTIYF TGTGCCAGCAGTTACTCTACAGGGGAAGGAGGAAACACCATATATTTT
TRBJ1-4 NA NA 15 TRBV5-1 CASSSKTGGNEKLFF TGCGCCAGCAGCTCGAAGACAGGAGGTAATGAAAAACTGTTTTTT
TRBJ1-4 NA NA 17 TRBV4-1 CASSQVTKSLSNEKLFF TGCGCCAGCAGCCAAGTTACGAAGAGCTTATCTAATGAAAAACTGTTTTTT
TRBJ1-1 NA NA 15 TRBV6-5 CASSYRSLMNTEAFF TGTGCCAGCAGTTATCGAAGCTTAATGAACACTGAAGCTTTCTTT
TRBJ2-2 NA NA 14 TRBV19 CASSIGLGAGELFF TGTGCCAGTAGTATCGGCCTCGGGGCCGGGGAGCTGTTTTTT
TRBJ2-1 TRBD2 NA 15 TRBV10-3 CAISDLAGPANEQFF TGTGCCATCAGTGACCTAGCGGGACCCGCCAATGAGCAGTTCTTC
TRBJ2-1 TRBD2 NA 15 TRBV24-1 CATSDIGTSWNEQFF TGTGCCACCAGTGATATAGGGACTAGTTGGAATGAGCAGTTCTTC
TRBJ2-1 NA NA 13 TRBV3-1/TRBV3-2 CASSQRAPNEQFF TGTGCCAGCAGCCAAAGAGCTCCCAATGAGCAGTTCTTC
TRBJ2-4 NA NA 16 TRBV7-9 CASSSTGLLAKNIQYF TGTGCCAGCAGCTCAACAGGGCTACTAGCCAAAAACATTCAGTACTTC
TRBJ1-2 TRBD1 NA 14 TRBV28 CASSTGQGSYGYTF TGTGCCAGCAGCACGGGACAGGGAAGCTATGGCTACACCTTC
TRBJ2-5 TRBD2 NA 14 TRBV19 CASGLAGGQETQYF TGTGCCAGTGGACTAGCGGGAGGGCAAGAGACCCAGTACTTC
TRBJ1-1 TRBD1 NA 16 TRBV19 CASSRQGAASNTEAFF TGTGCCAGTAGTAGACAGGGGGCCGCTTCGAACACTGAAGCTTTCTTT
TRBJ2-2 NA NA 16 TRBV5-6 CASSLPGGGRVGELFF TGTGCCAGCAGTCTCCCCGGAGGGGGCAGGGTGGGGGAGCTGTTTTTT
TRBJ2-7 NA few 13 TRBV27 CASSFQGFYEQYF TGTGCCAGCAGTTTCCAGGGGTTCTACGAGCAGTACTTC
TRBJ1-1 NA NA 18 TRBV15 CATGQRGGGRSRNTEAFF TGTGCCACCGGCCAAAGAGGGGGGGGCAGAAGTCGGAACACTGAAGCTTTCTTT
TRBJ1-2 NA NA 13 TRBV28 CASRWGGGNGYTF TGTGCCAGCAGATGGGGAGGGGGTAATGGCTACACCTTC
TRBJ2-1 TRBD2 NA 18 TRBV7-6 CASSLRLAGVSSYNEQFF TGTGCCAGCAGCTTAAGGCTAGCGGGGGTAAGCTCCTACAATGAGCAGTTCTTC
TRBJ2-2 NA NA 17 TRBV19 CASSITGGNLGTGELFF TGTGCCAGTAGTATAACTGGGGGCAACCTGGGGACCGGGGAGCTGTTTTTT
TRBJ2-1 NA NA 14 TRBV13 CASSPPGFNNEQFF TGTGCCAGCAGCCCCCCGGGTTTTAACAATGAGCAGTTCTTC
TRBJ2-1 NA NA 13 TRBV5-4 CASSSVPGNEQFF TGTGCCAGCAGCTCGGTCCCCGGGAATGAGCAGTTCTTC
TRBJ2-7 NA NA 16 TRBV5-1 CASSRSAQATSYEQYF TGCGCCAGCAGCCGCAGTGCACAGGCCACCTCCTACGAGCAGTACTTC
TRBJ2-5 TRBD2 few 15 TRBV13 CASSLSGRQQETQYF TGTGCCAGCAGCCTTAGCGGGAGGCAACAAGAGACCCAGTACTTC
TRBJ2-1 TRBD2 NA 14 TRBV6-6 CASSYSGTINEQFF TGTGCCAGCAGTTACTCCGGGACTATTAATGAGCAGTTCTTC
TRBJ1-1 NA NA 14 TRBV7-2 CASSLAAVNTEAFF TGTGCCAGCAGCTTAGCGGCGGTGAACACTGAAGCTTTCTTT
TRBJ2-6 NA NA 17 TRBV14 CASSPWDWGSGANVLTF TGTGCCAGCAGCCCCTGGGACTGGGGCTCTGGGGCCAACGTCCTGACTTTC
TRBJ2-4 NA NA 11 TRBV7-2 CASSFPGIQYF TGTGCCAGCAGCTTCCCGGGCATTCAGTACTTC
TRBJ1-2 NA NA 13 TRBV2 CASKTALDYGYTF TGTGCCAGCAAAACAGCCTTAGACTATGGCTACACCTTC
TRBJ2-1 TRBD2 NA 18 TRBV7-9 CASSLGSGRAAKYNEQFF TGTGCCAGCAGCTTAGGGAGCGGGAGGGCCGCCAAGTACAATGAGCAGTTCTTC